The 19 T cell receptor beta chains in this list originate from one sample, sequenced in a study of shared clonotypes between healthy human individuals. Libraries were prepared by immunoSEQ multiplex PCR; TCRdb keeps only in-frame clonotypes and omits some of them. The profile shows roughly 320,000 clones, 87% of them singletons. Sequenced material: memory CD8+ T cells sorted from blood. Subset denoted: CD45RO+ cells pooled with CCR7-negative TemRA cells. These TCRs come from a man between 18 and 35 years old in good health.

This clone appeared once. The V gene is TRBV27, the J gene TRBJ2-2; weak D call: TRBD2 (5 bases). The CDR3 has 16 residues. Trimming took 3 bases from V and 3 from J, leaving 14 bases between them. Germline values: CDR1 MNHEY, CDR2 SMNVEV (reference sequence). The CDR3 region has the DNA TGTGCCAGCAGTTTCTCAACCGGGGATTACACCGGGGAGCTGTTTTTT. Its translation is CASSFSTGDYTGELFF.

The chain is built from TRBV4-1 and TRBJ1-2; the D is unclear. CDR1 MGHRA and CDR2 YSYEKL come from the germline V gene. The CDR3 sequence is 17 residues long. Trimming took 5 bases from V and 0 from J, leaving 19 bases between them. This chain's CDR3 is CASSEGNGVFPNYGYTF. The CDR3 bases are TGCGCCAGCAGCGAAGGAAATGGGGTCTTCCCTAACTATGGCTACACCTTC.

V and J are TRBV4-1 and TRBJ2-7; 12 nucleotides line up with TRBD1. This CDR3 is 15 amino acids long. With 4 bases clipped from V and 2 bases from J, the junction kept 3 bases outside the gene matches. The V gene's germline CDR1 is MGHRA and CDR2 YSYEKL. The CDR3, as DNA: TGCGCCAGCAGCCCGGGACAGGGGGCAGCCTACGAGCAGTACTTC. Translation: CASSPGQGAAYEQYF.

This clone appeared a few times. The gene calls are TRBV7-2 and TRBJ2-5, with no clear D. Trimming removed 5 bases at V and 1 base at J, with 14 bases between. CDR3 length equals 15 residues. Per the germline V gene, CDR1 is SGHTA and CDR2 is FQGNSA. The CDR3 nucleotides read TGTGCCAGCAGCCTCCAGACAAGTCGCCAAGAGACCCAGTACTTC. Its protein is CASSLQTSRQETQYF.

This clone has more than one count but fewer than ten. J is TRBJ1-5 and V is TRBV10-1; D ambiguous. Germline lookup yields CDR1 WNHNN and CDR2 SYGVQD (reference sequence). Trimming stripped 0 bases from V and 4 bases from J, with 1 base between. This CDR3 is 12 amino acids long. CDR3 protein: CASSESNQPQHF. Here the CDR3 DNA reads TGCGCCAGCAGTGAGTCTAATCAGCCCCAGCATTTT.

The chain has TRBV7-3 and TRBJ2-1; no definite D call. The germline gives CDR1 SGHTA, CDR2 FQGTGA. V was cut by 5 bases and J by 0 bases, with 11 bases left in between. This CDR3 has 15 amino acids. In nucleotides, the CDR3 is TGTGCCAGCAGCCCGACACAGAGCTCCTACAATGAGCAGTTCTTC. Translated, it gives CASSPTQSSYNEQFF. Full variable domain (remainder filled in from reference TRBV7-3 and TRBJ2-1): GAGVSQTPSNKVTEKGKYVELRCDPISGHTALYWYRQSLGQGPEFLIYFQGTGAADDSGLPNDRFFAVRPEGSVSTLKIQRTERGDSAVYLCASSPTQSSYNEQFFGPGTRLTVL.

The chain carries TRBV28 and TRBJ2-7; 7 bases agree with TRBD1. The CDR3 has 16 residues. Germline CDR1 and CDR2: MDHEN and SYDVKM. J gave up 0 bases and V 6 bases, and 11 bases lay outside the gene matches. CDR3 sequence reads: CASSPLETGSSYEQYF. The CDR3 DNA sequence: TGTGCCAGCAGCCCCCTGGAGACAGGGAGCTCCTACGAGCAGTACTTC.

This clone occurred a few times. The identical CDR3 is also encoded by other nucleotide sequences in the sample. The chain employs TRBV6-6 and TRBJ2-5, with D uncertain. Germline V lookup: CDR1 MNHNY, CDR2 SVGAGI (reference sequence). Trimming cost V 0 bases and J 5 bases, with 4 bases left between them. This CDR3 contains 12 residues. Here the CDR3 reads CASSYSGETQYF. In nucleotides, the CDR3 is TGTGCCAGCAGTTACTCTGGGGAGACCCAGTACTTC.

The genes are TRBV6-1 and TRBJ1-2; D gene ambiguous. V was trimmed by 0 bases and J by 6 bases, leaving 14 bases between them. Germline CDR1 and CDR2: MNHNS and SASEGT. The CDR3 has 15 residues. The CDR3 DNA follows: TGTGCCAGCAGTGAAGCTCCCGGGGTGGTTGATGGCTACACCTTC. This encodes CASSEAPGVVDGYTF.

The V and J genes are TRBV28 and TRBJ1-5, with D perhaps TRBD1 (6 bases). Germline assignment: CDR1 MDHEN and CDR2 SYDVKM. There are 20 residues in the CDR3. The V end was cut by 3 bases, the J end by 0 bases, with 24 bases between. CDR3 coding DNA: TGTGCCAGCAGTTTCCCCTATTTCCTCCGGGACATGAATAGCAATCAGCCCCAGCATTTT. Its translation: CASSFPYFLRDMNSNQPQHF.

J is TRBJ2-3 and V is TRBV10-3; 16 bases agree with TRBD2. V gave up 9 bases and J gave up 4 bases; unmatched junction bases: 16. CDR1 ENHRY and CDR2 SYGVKD come from the germline V gene. The CDR3 runs to 19 residues. CDR3 residues: CAIAPGLAGGPSIADTQYF. In DNA form, the CDR3 reads TGTGCCATTGCCCCGGGACTAGCGGGAGGGCCCAGTATCGCAGATACGCAGTATTTT.

The chain uses TRBV10-1 and TRBJ1-5; D gene unclear. CDR1 and CDR2 (germline): WNHNN, SYGVQD (reference sequence). Trimming removed 11 bases from V and 5 bases from J, with 22 bases in between. The CDR3 extends over 15 amino acids. The DNA of the CDR3 is TGCGCCGCCACGGATAGGTTTAGGGCTTATCAGCCCCAGCATTTT. Its translation is CAATDRFRAYQPQHF.

V gene TRBV10-3 combines with J gene TRBJ2-7, with D uncertain. CDR1 ENHRY and CDR2 SYGVKD come from the germline V gene. This CDR3 comprises 13 residues. The V gene lost 4 bases and the J gene lost 5 bases, with 12 bases spanning the gap. CDR3 DNA sequence: TGTGCCATCAGTGTTTCCCGAAGCAACGAGCAGTACTTC. It is translated as CAISVSRSNEQYF.

This clone was picked up one time. The rearrangement joins TRBV28 to TRBJ1-2, with 10 nucleotides matching TRBD1. Trimming took 5 bases from V and 4 from J; bases not matched to a gene: 13. Germline loops: CDR1 MDHEN, CDR2 SYDVKM. The CDR3 has 17 residues. The CDR3 DNA follows: TGTGCCAGCAGTGATATCTATGCCGGGACAGGGGTCTATGGCTACACCTTC. It encodes CASSDIYAGTGVYGYTF.

The chain carries TRBV27 and TRBJ2-7; TRBD2 matches 8 bases. The CDR3 loop spans 15 amino acids. Trimming took 2 bases from V and 1 from J; bases not matched to a gene: 4. Germline CDR1 MNHEY, CDR2 SMNVEV (reference sequence). The CDR3 spells CASSLGAGGSYEQYF. CDR3 in DNA: TGTGCCAGCAGTTTAGGCGCGGGGGGTTCCTACGAGCAGTACTTC.

The chain couples TRBV18 to TRBJ2-3; TRBD1 might be the D (6 bases). V lost 3 bases to trimming and J lost 6 bases, with 25 bases between them. The CDR3 consists of 18 residues. Germline CDR1 and CDR2: KGHSH and LQKENI. CDR3 region: CASSPTSIQGVGFDTQYF. In DNA, the CDR3 is TGTGCCAGCTCACCCACCTCAATACAGGGTGTAGGATTCGATACGCAGTATTTT.

The V gene is TRBV19, the J gene TRBJ1-6; the D gene is possibly TRBD1 (5 bases). The CDR3 is 17 residues long. Per the germline V gene, CDR1 is LNHDA and CDR2 is SQIVND (reference sequence). V shed 6 bases and J shed 5 bases, with 20 bases lying between them. CDR3: CASSPGRDISNNSPLHF. DNA of the CDR3: TGTGCCAGTAGCCCAGGGCGCGACATTAGTAATAATTCACCCCTCCACTTT.

J is TRBJ1-5 and V is TRBV7-8; the match to TRBD1 covers 10 bases. Germline V lookup: CDR1 SGHVS, CDR2 FQNEAQ. The CDR3 is 16 amino acids. V trimming: 0 bases; J trimming: 6 bases; junction bases outside the gene matches: 5. The DNA of the CDR3 is TGTGCCAGCAGCTTAGCCGGGACAGGGGTTACTCAGCCCCAGCATTTT. Protein: CASSLAGTGVTQPQHF.

The CDR3 nucleotides are TGTGCCAGCAGCCCATCACAGGGGCCCTACGAGCAGTACTTC. This translates into CASSPSQGPYEQYF. V is TRBV9 and J is TRBJ2-7; 7 bases line up with TRBD1. The CDR3 sequence is 14 residues long. CDR1 and CDR2 from the germline V gene are SGDLS and YYNGEE. V was clipped by 4 bases and J by 2 bases; unmatched bases: 6. The full variable domain, completed using reference TRBV9 and TRBJ2-7, is DSGVTQTPKHLITATGQRVTLRCSPRSGDLSVYWYQQSLDQGLQFLIQYYNGEERAKGNILERFSAQQFPDLHSELNLSSLELGDSALYFCASSPSQGPYEQYFGPGTRLTVT.